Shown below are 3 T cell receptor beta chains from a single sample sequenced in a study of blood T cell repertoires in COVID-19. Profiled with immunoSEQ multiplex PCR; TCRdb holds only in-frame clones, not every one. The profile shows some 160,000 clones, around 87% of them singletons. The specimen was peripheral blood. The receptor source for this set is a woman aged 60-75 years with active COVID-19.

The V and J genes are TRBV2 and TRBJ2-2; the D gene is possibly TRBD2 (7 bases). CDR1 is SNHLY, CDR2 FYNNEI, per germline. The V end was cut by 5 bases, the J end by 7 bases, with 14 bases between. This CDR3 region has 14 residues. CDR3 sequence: CASSQRGGFGELFF. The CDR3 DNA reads TGTGCCAGCAGTCAGAGGGGGGGATTCGGGGAGCTGTTTTTT.

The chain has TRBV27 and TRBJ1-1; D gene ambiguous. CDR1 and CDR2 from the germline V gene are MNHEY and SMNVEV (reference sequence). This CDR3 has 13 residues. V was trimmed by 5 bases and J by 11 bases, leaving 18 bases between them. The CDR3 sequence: CASSPNRPSRAFF. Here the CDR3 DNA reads TGTGCCAGCAGTCCTAATAGGCCCTCTAGGGCTTTCTTT.

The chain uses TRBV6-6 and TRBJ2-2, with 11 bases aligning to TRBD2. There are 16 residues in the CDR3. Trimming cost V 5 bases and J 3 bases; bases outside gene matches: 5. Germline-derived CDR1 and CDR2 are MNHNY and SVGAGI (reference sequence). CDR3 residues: CASSTRTSGYTGELFF. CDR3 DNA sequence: TGTGCCAGCAGTACGAGGACTAGCGGGTACACCGGGGAGCTGTTTTTT.